This T cell receptor (beta chain) was recorded in a study of immune heterogeneity within non-small cell lung tumors. Bulk tumor genomic DNA, 450 to 750 ng per sample, was the template. In surgery, several biopsies were collected from each primary tumor at widely spaced sites. Surgery that was curative in intent was performed on patients with untreated, newly diagnosed non-small cell lung cancer. By its share, this clonotype is medium-sized. Its target is not known. Study results and limitations: Significant yet moderate, the positive correlation between local T-cell clonality and local tumor mutational burden reached an R of about 0.33.

A multiplex PCR containing 32 V primers and 13 J primers was used to amplify TCR beta CDR3. TCRdb redid the calling of the multiplex PCR reads with MiXCR, one entry per CDR3 protein. This table holds around 11,000 distinct CDR3 sequences, nearly 30% found once. Germline CDR1 and CDR2: KGHDR and SFDVKD. V was shortened by 6 bases and J by 12 bases, with 21 bases between the two germline ends. There are 14 residues in the CDR3. This sequence was found in a woman between 45 and 60 years old with non-small cell lung cancer. The V call is TRBV24-1, the J call TRBJ2-3; D is perhaps TRBD1 (6 bases). Specimen: lung tumor tissue. The DNA of the CDR3 is TGTGCCACCAGTTTCGCAGGGGCATTAGGAACCCAGTATTTT. Encoded protein: CATSFAGALGTQYF.